The source of this TCR beta chain is a study of blood T cells in healthy people across ages. Primers used in a second PCR of about 6 to 11 cycles were a sample-barcoded 5' primer and a J-beta primer mix. Each CDR3 protein is one row after TCRdb ran MiXCR on the 5' RACE reads. This repertoire shows around 1,700,000 distinct CDR3 sequences, 28% found once; its top ten account for roughly 8.2%. This clonotype was seen repeatedly, ten times or more. The receptor was derived from a young woman in good health. Sequenced input: blood.

For the CDR3, the DNA is TGTGCCAGCAGCTTAATTTCCGGGCAGGGGGGATCACCCCTCCACTTT. This codes for CASSLISGQGGSPLHF. The chain employs TRBV7-2 and TRBJ1-6, with 7 bases aligning to TRBD1. Germline trimming cut 2 bases from V and 10 bases from J; bases unmatched to any gene: 11. Germline values: CDR1 SGHTA, CDR2 FQGNSA. The length of the CDR3 is 16 residues.